Below are 27 T cell receptor beta chains sequenced from a single sample in a study of blood T cells in healthy people across ages. A second about 6 to 12 cycle PCR used barcoded and J-beta primers. TCRdb reprocessed the 5' RACE reads with MiXCR, giving one entry per CDR3 protein. The sample lists 1.2 million to 1.5 million distinct CDR3 sequences; 59% were seen once. The specimen was blood. These TCRs come from a man aged 18 to 29 in good health.

The chain uses TRBV9 and TRBJ1-1, with D unclear. This CDR3 is built from 11 residues. The ends were cut back, 0 bases at V and 8 bases at J, with 5 bases in the middle. Germline CDR1 and CDR2: SGDLS and YYNGEE. Written as DNA, the CDR3 is TGTGCCAGCAGCGTAGGTGAGGAAGCTTTCTTT. It yields the protein CASSVGEEAFF.

The V call is TRBV12-3 or TRBV12-4, the J call TRBJ2-1; no clear D. V lost 6 bases to trimming and J lost 5 bases, with 11 bases between them. The CDR3 is 13 residues long. The CDR3 reads CASRYRAHNEQFF. CDR3 bases: TGTGCCAGCAGGTACCGGGCCCACAATGAGCAGTTCTTC.

The sample holds a few counts of this clonotype. The chain joins TRBV4-1 to TRBJ2-7; TRBD1 aligns across 7 bases. The V gene end was trimmed by 2 bases and the J gene end by 2 bases; junction bases not matched to a gene: 6. This CDR3 is built from 15 residues. The V gene's germline CDR1 is MGHRA and CDR2 YSYEKL. The CDR3 reads CASSQHVTGAYEQYF. The DNA for the CDR3 is TGCGCCAGCAGCCAACATGTTACAGGGGCCTACGAGCAGTACTTC.

V usage is TRBV7-9 and J usage is TRBJ2-7, with D possibly matching TRBD1 (5 bases). The better agreement between TRBJ2-5 and the DNA end casts doubt on the J call. The germline V gene encodes CDR1 SEHNR and CDR2 FQNEAQ (reference sequence). The CDR3 is 15 residues long. CDR3 loop: CASSLIPGRRKTQYF. The DNA for the CDR3 is TGTGCCAGCAGCTTAATACCAGGGCGAAGAAAGACCCAGTACTTC.

This clonotype was recorded once. J is TRBJ2-2 and V is TRBV10-3; TRBD2 is a possible D gene (6 bases). With 0 bases removed from V and 4 bases from J, the gap between germline ends came to 15 bases. The CDR3 contains 17 residues. CDR1 is ENHRY, CDR2 SYGVKD, per germline. The CDR3 loop is CAISESPGLGPTGELFF. The CDR3 nucleotides read TGTGCCATCAGTGAGTCACCGGGACTTGGTCCCACCGGGGAGCTGTTTTTT.

V and J are TRBV15 and TRBJ2-5, with D perhaps matching TRBD2 (5 bases). The germline V gene has CDR1 LNHNV and CDR2 YYDKDF (reference sequence). V lost 0 bases to trimming and J lost 9 bases, with 11 bases between them. The length of the CDR3 is 13 residues. Here the CDR3 reads CATSRDSGLPQYF. CDR3 nucleotides: TGTGCCACCAGCAGAGATAGTGGACTGCCCCAGTACTTC. The full variable domain, completed using reference TRBV15 and TRBJ2-5, is DAMVIQNPRYQVTQFGKPVTLSCSQTLNHNVMYWYQQKSSQAPKLLFHYYDKDFNNEADTPDNFQSRRPNTSFCFLDIRSPGLGDTAMYLCATSRDSGLPQYFGPGTRLLVL.

J is TRBJ1-2 and V is TRBV29-1; D is unclear. V was trimmed by 0 bases and J by 0 bases, leaving 11 bases between them. The germline gives CDR1 SQVTM, CDR2 ANQGSEA. The CDR3 has 15 amino acids. CDR3 sequence reads: CSVEDAQLANYGYTF. As DNA, the CDR3 is TGCAGCGTTGAAGATGCCCAGCTCGCTAACTATGGCTACACCTTC.

This sequence joins TRBV11-2 and TRBJ2-1; no definite D call. The J call may be in error: the DNA end matches TRBJ2-7 better. CDR1 SGHAT and CDR2 FQNNGV come from the germline V gene. The CDR3 loop spans 12 amino acids. The CDR3 here is CASSPPFNEQYF. The CDR3 coding sequence is TGTGCCAGCAGCCCCCCCTTCAATGAGCAGTACTTC.

The chain carries TRBV10-1 and TRBJ2-2; 10 positions match TRBD2. There are 16 residues in the CDR3. Germline V lookup: CDR1 WNHNN, CDR2 SYGVQD (reference sequence). With V trimmed by 6 bases and J by 1 base, 5 bases remained unmatched. The CDR3 region is CASSVGLAVNTGELFF. The CDR3 region has the DNA TGCGCCAGCAGCGTCGGACTAGCGGTGAACACCGGGGAGCTGTTTTTT.

This clonotype was seen a handful of times. The chain is built from TRBV10-3 and TRBJ1-5, with 7 bases that match TRBD1. V was pared by 10 bases and J by 3 bases, with 6 bases of the junction left unmatched. This CDR3 comprises 13 residues. The germline V gene encodes CDR1 ENHRY and CDR2 SYGVKD. The CDR3 spells CATWDSHNQPQHF. DNA of the CDR3: TGTGCCACCTGGGACAGCCACAATCAGCCCCAGCATTTT.

This chain links TRBV29-1 with TRBJ2-4, with D possibly matching TRBD1 (6 bases). The tail of the sequence fits TRBJ2-7 better, so the J call may be wrong. Germline V gene lookup returns CDR1 SQVTM and CDR2 ANQGSEA. This CDR3 region has 12 residues. The CDR3 here is CSVRTGRNEQYF. The CDR3 nucleotides are TGCAGCGTTCGTACAGGGAGAAACGAGCAGTACTTC.

The rearrangement uses TRBV7-2 and TRBJ1-2; unclear D gene. CDR1 is SGHTA and CDR2 is FQGNSA in the germline V gene. The CDR3 runs 13 residues. Trimming removed 7 bases from V and 4 bases from J, with 13 bases in between. CDR3 nucleotide sequence: TGTGCCAGCACCATGGACTCTCTCTATGGCTACACCTTC. It is translated as CASTMDSLYGYTF.

The rearrangement joins TRBV24-1 to TRBJ2-7, with 7 nucleotides matching TRBD1. With the DNA end fitting TRBJ2-5 better, the J assignment may be wrong. The CDR3 spans 13 residues. Germline-derived CDR1 and CDR2 are KGHDR and SFDVKD. The CDR3 loop is CATSETGRETQYF. In DNA form, the CDR3 reads TGTGCCACCAGTGAGACAGGGCGAGAGACCCAGTACTTC.

This clonotype appeared a single time. The chain links TRBV4-2 to TRBJ2-7; TRBD2 matches at 8 bases. V gave up 0 bases and J gave up 4 bases; unmatched junction bases: 5. The CDR3 length is 15 residues. Per germline, CDR1 LGHNA and CDR2 YNFKEQ. CDR3 region: CASSQENSGAYEQYF. As DNA, the CDR3 is TGTGCCAGCAGCCAAGAAAATAGCGGGGCGTACGAGCAGTACTTC.

This sequence joins TRBV9 and TRBJ2-7; no firm D call. The CDR3 extends over 14 amino acids. Trimming took 2 bases from V and 3 from J, leaving 12 bases between them. The germline gives CDR1 SGDLS, CDR2 YYNGEE. The CDR3 is CASSVNSLGYEQYF. The CDR3 DNA sequence: TGTGCCAGCAGCGTTAACTCGTTAGGCTACGAGCAGTACTTC.

The J gene is TRBJ1-1, the V gene TRBV24-1; D remains unclear. Germline-derived CDR1 and CDR2 are KGHDR and SFDVKD. This CDR3 is 16 amino acids long. Trimming took off 8 bases at V and 1 base at J, with 19 bases between the two ends. The CDR3 sequence: CATKTMDGVGNTEAFF. In DNA form, the CDR3 reads TGTGCCACCAAGACGATGGATGGTGTTGGGAACACTGAAGCTTTCTTT.

This chain links TRBV29-1 with TRBJ1-1, with 8 bases lining up with TRBD1. The germline V gene has CDR1 SQVTM and CDR2 ANQGSEA. V shed 4 bases, J shed 0 bases, and the junction held 7 bases outside the gene matches. The CDR3 is made up of 15 amino acids. The CDR3: CSVVGRQGMNTEAFF. DNA for the CDR3: TGCAGCGTTGTTGGCCGACAGGGGATGAACACTGAAGCTTTCTTT.

The chain couples TRBV20-1 to TRBJ2-3; D is perhaps TRBD2 (5 bases). Germline lookup yields CDR1 DFQATT and CDR2 SNEGSKA (reference sequence). V lost 3 bases and J 4 bases, leaving 8 bases between the germline ends. This CDR3 spans 12 amino acids. For the CDR3, the DNA is TGCAGTGCTAGGGGGAGCGCAGATACGCAGTATTTT. Amino acids: CSARGSADTQYF.

CDR3 nucleotide sequence: TGTGCCAGCAGCCAGGGACGCTATTCACCCCTCCACTTT. It is translated as CASSQGRYSPLHF. The rearrangement links TRBV3-1 to TRBJ1-6; D possibly corresponds to TRBD1 (5 bases). Germline CDR1 is LGHDT and CDR2 is YNNKEL (reference sequence). Trimming removed 3 bases from V and 8 bases from J, with 8 bases in between. CDR3 length equals 13 residues.

The chain couples TRBV4-3 to TRBJ1-5; D is undetermined. Trimming removed 1 base from V and 5 bases from J, with 15 bases in between. Germline CDR1 reads LGHNA; CDR2 reads YSLEER. CDR3 length: 16 amino acids. The CDR3 is CASSQGLGLDDQPQHF. The CDR3 nucleotides are TGCGCCAGCAGCCAAGGCCTGGGTCTAGATGATCAGCCCCAGCATTTT.

The chain joins TRBV7-9 to TRBJ1-2; D gene ambiguous. The CDR3 runs to 14 residues. From germline, CDR1 is SEHNR and CDR2 FQNEAQ (reference sequence). V was pared by 1 base and J by 4 bases, with 10 bases between. The CDR3 DNA sequence: TGTGCCAGCAGCTTAGTTTCAGCAGGCTATGGCTACACCTTC. It translates to CASSLVSAGYGYTF.

The table lists this clonotype with a few counts. V usage is TRBV4-1 and J usage is TRBJ2-7; D is uncertain. The CDR3 is made up of 16 amino acids. Between the trimmed V and J ends, which lost 0 bases and 3 bases, there was a span of 15 bases. From germline, CDR1 is MGHRA and CDR2 YSYEKL. CDR3 loop: CASSQDGTPGYYEQYF. Here the CDR3 DNA reads TGCGCCAGCAGCCAAGATGGTACACCAGGTTACTACGAGCAGTACTTC.

The rearrangement joins TRBV20-1 to TRBJ2-1; D not certain. CDR1 is DFQATT, CDR2 SNEGSKA, per germline (reference sequence). The CDR3 length is 14 residues. V lost 3 bases and J lost 3, with 12 bases in between. The CDR3 nucleotides are TGCAGTGCTAGGCCCTTCAAACTCTACAATGAGCAGTTCTTC. It translates to CSARPFKLYNEQFF.

The J gene is TRBJ1-1, the V gene TRBV5-6; unclear D gene. There are 11 residues in the CDR3. The V and J ends lost 3 bases and 4 bases respectively, with 4 bases between them. The germline CDR1 and CDR2 sequences are SGHDT and YYEEEE. CDR3 region: CASSWTTEAFF. DNA for the CDR3: TGTGCCAGCAGCTGGACCACTGAAGCTTTCTTT.

This chain joins TRBV27 and TRBJ2-7; D tentatively reads TRBD1 or TRBD2 (5 bases each). The V end was cut by 9 bases, the J end by 4 bases, with 25 bases between. CDR3 size: 16 residues. Germline V gives CDR1 MNHEY, CDR2 SMNVEV (reference sequence). The CDR3 DNA is TGTGCCAGTAGACGCCCCGCCGGGGCCGTCGGATACGAGCAGTACTTC. Translating gives CASRRPAGAVGYEQYF.

In its sample, this clonotype was seen a few times. This chain uses TRBV20-1 with TRBJ1-5; D call uncertain. V dropped 2 bases and J dropped 7 bases, with 12 bases sitting between them. Germline V lookup: CDR1 DFQATT, CDR2 SNEGSKA (reference sequence). This CDR3 is 13 amino acids long. CDR3 protein: CSARLTGGQPQHF. The CDR3 nucleotides read TGCAGTGCTAGACTCACGGGAGGACAGCCCCAGCATTTT.

The chain links TRBV29-1 to TRBJ2-7; D remains ambiguous. Germline assignment: CDR1 SQVTM and CDR2 ANQGSEA. The CDR3 consists of 13 residues. The V and J ends lost 0 bases and 3 bases respectively, with 9 bases between them. CDR3: CSVEDPQNYEQYF. In nucleotides, the CDR3 is TGCAGCGTTGAAGATCCCCAGAACTACGAGCAGTACTTC.